A selection of T cell receptor beta chains follows, all from one sample in a study of T cells expressing NK-cell markers. TCRdb re-called the 5' RACE reads; one entry per CDR3 protein, DNA not given. Its table records 300,000 to 500,000 distinct CDR3 sequences. Specimen: blood T cells: a sorted CD56 or NKG2C T cell subset, CD4+ or CD8+ T cells, or bulk PBMC T cells (not recorded which). The receptor set was obtained from a woman in her forties or fifties in good health. CDR3s include the opening cysteine and the closing phenylalanine or tryptophan.

j_call: TRBJ2-5; v_call: TRBV10-3; cdr3_aa: CAISESSGLAGKETQYF
j_call: TRBJ1-6; v_call: TRBV15; cdr3_aa: CATNPGHLNSPLHF
j_call: TRBJ2-1; v_call: TRBV12-3/TRBV12-4; cdr3_aa: CASSPRVSSYNEQFF
j_call: TRBJ2-1; v_call: TRBV6-2/TRBV6-3; cdr3_aa: CASKVWASGNNEQFF
j_call: TRBJ2-2; v_call: TRBV3-1; cdr3_aa: CASSQDFGGTNTGELFF
j_call: TRBJ2-3; v_call: TRBV20-1; cdr3_aa: CSARDSRGRITDTQYF
j_call: TRBJ2-2; v_call: TRBV14; cdr3_aa: CASSQDRWGTLTGELFF
j_call: TRBJ2-5; v_call: TRBV5-1; cdr3_aa: CASSRPRGAGETQYF
j_call: TRBJ2-1; v_call: TRBV20-1; cdr3_aa: CSARLNTFGDYNEQFF
j_call: TRBJ2-2; v_call: TRBV7-9; cdr3_aa: CASSDPGQLTGELFF
j_call: TRBJ2-1; v_call: TRBV20-1; cdr3_aa: CSARAGRLAGFREQFF
j_call: TRBJ1-6; v_call: TRBV3-1; cdr3_aa: CASSPAGAVRSPLHF
j_call: TRBJ2-5; v_call: TRBV12-3/TRBV12-4; cdr3_aa: CASSWGRRETQYF
j_call: TRBJ2-1; v_call: TRBV5-1; cdr3_aa: CASSSGQGPTKEQFF
j_call: TRBJ2-3; v_call: TRBV6-5; cdr3_aa: CASRAGLGTDTQYF
j_call: TRBJ2-6; v_call: TRBV29-1; cdr3_aa: CSVVGTGVPGANVLTF
j_call: TRBJ1-4; v_call: TRBV7-8; cdr3_aa: CASSPRPGGNEKLFF